This record concerns one T cell receptor beta chain sequence. The target antigen is unknown. The data derive from a study of response to subunit inactivated influenza vaccine. Study-level findings and limits: Every seasonal influenza vaccination brings in few new T cells, the authors suggested.

TCRdb called the RT-PCR reads again in MiXCR, with one record for every CDR3 protein. The sample gives 750,000 to 850,000 distinct CDR3 sequences, about a fifth of which show up once; about a tenth is in the top ten. Germline V gives CDR1 MGHDK, CDR2 SYGVNS. This CDR3 has 12 residues. The V end was cut by 7 bases, the J end by 0 bases, with 4 bases between. The chain combines TRBV25-1 with TRBJ1-3, with D unresolved. The TCR sequence derives from a man between 50 and 59 years old who received an inactivated influenza vaccine. Source: PBMCs from blood, taken around 5 days after vaccination. In DNA, the CDR3 is TGTGCCAGCACTAGCTCTGGAAACACCATATATTTT. It encodes CASTSSGNTIYF.